What follows are 31 T cell receptor beta chains derived from one specimen sequenced in a study of blood T cell repertoires in COVID-19. Data came from immunoSEQ multiplex PCR; TCRdb stores just in-frame clones and leaves some out. Of 430,000 or so clones listed, more than 75% were seen once; the top ten hold 1.5% to 2%. Material: PBMCs or T cells enriched from blood (not recorded which). The receptors were gathered from a middle-aged woman who had recovered from COVID-19.

This sequence joins TRBV4-1 and TRBJ2-3; TRBD1 agrees at 8 bases. The CDR3 is made up of 15 amino acids. Germline V CDR1 and CDR2: MGHRA, YSYEKL. J was trimmed by 3 bases and V by 4 bases; bases with no gene match: 6. CDR3 sequence reads: CASSLGQGQTDTQYF. CDR3 nucleotides: TGCGCCAGCAGCCTAGGACAGGGTCAAACAGATACGCAGTATTTT.

The chain links TRBV5-1 to TRBJ1-1; 7 positions agree with TRBD1. CDR1 and CDR2 (germline): SGHRS, YFSETQ. V was pared by 4 bases and J by 0 bases, with 15 bases of the junction left unmatched. The CDR3 runs 18 residues. The CDR3 is CASSAPTGRENMNTEAFF. The CDR3 DNA reads TGCGCCAGCAGCGCCCCGACAGGGAGAGAAAACATGAACACTGAAGCTTTCTTT.

As concerns this clone: The sample has other DNA sequences that encode this CDR3 too. The chain carries TRBV5-1 and TRBJ2-1; 9 bases agree with TRBD1. The CDR3 length is 15 residues. Per germline, CDR1 SGHRS and CDR2 YFSETQ. Unmatched junction bases numbered 2, after V lost 2 bases and J lost 2 bases. The CDR3 loop reads CASSLGQGPYNEQFF. In nucleotides, the CDR3 is TGCGCCAGCAGCTTAGGACAGGGGCCCTACAATGAGCAGTTCTTC.

In its sample, this clone was seen once. DNA for the CDR3: TGTGCCAGCAGCCATTCCCCTAGTTCGACGCGTCGAGAGACCCAGTACTTC. Translating it yields CASSHSPSSTRRETQYF. The V and J genes are TRBV14 and TRBJ2-5; D remains unclear. Germline V gene data show CDR1 as SGHDN and CDR2 as FVKESK. V lost 3 bases and J 4 bases, leaving 21 bases between the germline ends. This CDR3 is 17 amino acids long.

This chain joins TRBV12-3 or TRBV12-4 and TRBJ2-5; D remains ambiguous. The CDR3 covers 13 residues. V was trimmed by 3 bases and J by 2 bases, leaving 7 bases between them. Here the CDR3 DNA reads TGTGCCAGCAGTTTTGGCATGCAAGAGACCCAGTACTTC. Translating it yields CASSFGMQETQYF.

The chain carries TRBV19 and TRBJ2-7, with 9 nucleotides matching TRBD2. Germline trimming cut 6 bases from V and 1 base from J; bases unmatched to any gene: 16. In germline, CDR1 is LNHDA, CDR2 SQIVND (reference sequence). The length of the CDR3 is 18 residues. CDR3 sequence (DNA): TGTGCCAGTAGCCCTCGGGAGGGCCGGAGCGGGGGGTCCTACGAGCAGTACTTC. It codes for CASSPREGRSGGSYEQYF. The full variable domain, with the rest looked up from reference TRBV19 and TRBJ2-7, is DGGITQSPKYLFRKEGQNVTLSCEQNLNHDAMYWYRQDPGQGLRLIYYSQIVNDFQKGDIAEGYSVSREKKESFPLTVTSAQKNPTAFYLCASSPREGRSGGSYEQYFGPGTRLTVT.

The V gene is TRBV7-2, the J gene TRBJ1-1; D gene unclear. The length of the CDR3 is 15 residues. From germline, CDR1 is SGHTA and CDR2 FQGNSA. Trimming stripped 0 bases from V and 8 bases from J, with 16 bases between. The CDR3 DNA follows: TGTGCCAGCAGCTTAGCGGCGGGCCACTTTCCCGAAGCTTTCTTT. Its protein is CASSLAAGHFPEAFF.

The J gene is TRBJ2-1, the V gene TRBV14, with 12 bases matching TRBD2. V lost 3 bases and J lost 0; bases outside the gene matches: 12. The germline V gene encodes CDR1 SGHDN and CDR2 FVKESK. This CDR3 has 20 residues. The CDR3 nucleotides are TGTGCCAGCAGCCACCGGGGAACTAGCGGGAGGCCTAGCTCCTACAATGAGCAGTTCTTC. Residues: CASSHRGTSGRPSSYNEQFF.

V and J are TRBV27 and TRBJ2-3, with 10 nucleotides matching TRBD1. Trimming cost V 6 bases and J 2 bases; bases outside gene matches: 5. The CDR3 has 15 residues. The germline CDR1 and CDR2 sequences are MNHEY and SMNVEV (reference sequence). The CDR3 sequence: CASSTGTGVTDTQYF. The DNA of the CDR3 is TGTGCCAGCAGCACCGGGACAGGGGTCACAGATACGCAGTATTTT.

This chain uses TRBV5-1 with TRBJ2-2; 8 nucleotides match TRBD1. V lost 4 bases, J lost 7 bases, and 9 bases stayed unmatched. Germline CDR1 and CDR2: SGHRS and YFSETQ. The CDR3 runs 15 residues. The CDR3 here is CASSRQTGANGELFF. The CDR3 bases are TGCGCCAGCAGCCGTCAGACAGGGGCGAACGGGGAGCTGTTTTTT.

The table lists this clone with a few counts. The chain's CDR3 is CASSQDRLETQYF. The DNA of the CDR3 is TGCGCCAGCAGCCAAGACAGGCTGGAGACCCAGTACTTC. The J gene is TRBJ2-5, the V gene TRBV4-3; D call uncertain. V was clipped by 0 bases and J by 5 bases, with 7 bases between them. The CDR3 runs 13 residues. Germline V gene sequence: CDR1 LGHNA, CDR2 YSLEER.

The chain links TRBV6-5 to TRBJ2-1; TRBD2 might be the D (6 bases). CDR1 and CDR2 from the germline V gene are MNHEY and SVGAGI. CDR3 length: 14 amino acids. Trimming stripped 1 base from V and 7 bases from J, with 11 bases between. The CDR3, as DNA: TGTGCCAGCAGTTACTATTCGGGGAGGAATGAGCAGTTCTTC. Its protein product is CASSYYSGRNEQFF.

The chain employs TRBV7-8 and TRBJ1-1; D is perhaps TRBD1 (6 bases). Germline V gives CDR1 SGHVS, CDR2 FQNEAQ. There are 14 residues in the CDR3. The V and J ends lost 1 base and 2 bases respectively, with 8 bases between them. CDR3 coding DNA: TGTGCCAGCAGCTTAGGAGGGGGTAACACTGAAGCTTTCTTT. Amino acids: CASSLGGGNTEAFF. The variable domain in full, completed from reference TRBV7-8 and TRBJ1-1, reads GAGVSQSPRYKVAKRGQDVALRCDPISGHVSLFWYQQALGQGPEFLTYFQNEAQLDKSGLPSDRFFAERPEGSVSTLKIQRTQQEDSAVYLCASSLGGGNTEAFFGQGTRLTVV.

This clone turned up a few times. The CDR3, as DNA: TGTGCCAGCGCTGCGGGGGCAGACTATGGCTACACCTTC. It specifies CASAAGADYGYTF. The chain carries TRBV6-5 and TRBJ1-2; perhaps TRBD1 as D (6 bases). Germline CDR1 reads MNHEY; CDR2 reads SVGAGI. This CDR3 comprises 13 residues. V was shortened by 8 bases and J by 3 bases, with 13 bases between the two germline ends.

This clone was picked up a small number of times. The chain links TRBV19 to TRBJ2-2, with D possibly TRBD1 on 6 matching bases. Trimming left V 5 bases short and J 2 bases short, with 12 bases between. CDR3 size: 15 residues. Germline CDR1 reads LNHDA; CDR2 reads SQIVND (reference sequence). CDR3 nucleotides: TGTGCCAGTAGTTCCCACAGGGTAAACACCGGGGAGCTGTTTTTT. Its translation: CASSSHRVNTGELFF.

This chain links TRBV4-3 with TRBJ1-1, with 8 bases fitting TRBD1. This CDR3 has 16 residues. Germline lookup yields CDR1 LGHNA and CDR2 YSLEER. V lost 4 bases, J lost 4 bases, and 11 bases stayed unmatched. The CDR3 sequence: CASSRRLAGGLTEAFF. CDR3 sequence (DNA): TGCGCCAGCAGCCGTCGACTGGCAGGGGGCCTCACTGAAGCTTTCTTT.

The chain has TRBV27 and TRBJ2-7; TRBD2 matches 8 bases. This CDR3 is built from 15 residues. Per germline, CDR1 MNHEY and CDR2 SMNVEV (reference sequence). Germline trimming cut 8 bases from V and 3 bases from J; bases unmatched to any gene: 12. CDR3 nucleotide sequence: TGTGCCAGCTCACCTGAGGGACTAGTATACTACGAGCAGTACTTC. This translates into CASSPEGLVYYEQYF.

The V call is TRBV6-6, the J call TRBJ2-4; D might be TRBD1 (5 bases). The V and J ends lost 6 bases and 8 bases respectively, with 11 bases between them. Germline loops: CDR1 MNHNY, CDR2 SVGAGI (reference sequence). The CDR3 has 12 residues. CDR3 residues: CASSALGDIQYF. The CDR3 bases are TGTGCCAGCAGCGCCCTAGGGGACATTCAGTACTTC.

The chain has TRBV4-3 and TRBJ1-2; D perhaps matches TRBD1 (5 bases). The CDR3 sequence is 16 residues long. Germline lookup yields CDR1 LGHNA and CDR2 YSLEER. Trimming took off 6 bases at V and 5 bases at J, with 22 bases between the two ends. In nucleotides, the CDR3 is TGCGCCAGCAGTGAGGGAGTTAGGGGACTGAGTTATGGCTACACCTTC. Its protein is CASSEGVRGLSYGYTF.

Only a few counts were recorded for this clone. The rearrangement links TRBV11-2 to TRBJ1-1; D call uncertain. The CDR3 length is 16 residues. CDR1 SGHAT and CDR2 FQNNGV come from the germline V gene. V lost 3 bases to trimming and J lost 1 base, with 15 bases between them. This CDR3 reads CASSLAAYGGNTEAFF. The DNA of the CDR3 is TGTGCCAGCAGCTTGGCTGCCTACGGAGGGAACACTGAAGCTTTCTTT. The full variable domain, completed using reference TRBV11-2 and TRBJ1-1, is EAGVAQSPRYKIIEKRQSVAFWCNPISGHATLYWYQQILGQGPKLLIQFQNNGVVDDSQLPKDRFSAERLKGVDSTLKIQPAKLEDSAVYLCASSLAAYGGNTEAFFGQGTRLTVV.

Worth noting for this clone: In the same sample, other DNA sequences code for this CDR3. V gene TRBV27 combines with J gene TRBJ2-7; D is ambiguous. Germline CDR1 and CDR2: MNHEY and SMNVEV (reference sequence). This CDR3 is 12 amino acids long. Trimming pared 4 bases from V and 1 base from J, leaving 5 bases between. CDR3 amino acids: CASSSSSYEQYF. DNA of the CDR3: TGTGCCAGCAGTTCCTCTTCCTACGAGCAGTACTTC.

This chain links TRBV11-3 with TRBJ2-1; weak D call: TRBD2 (5 bases). Germline CDR1 is SGHNT and CDR2 is YENEEA. This CDR3 contains 14 residues. V shed 3 bases and J shed 6 bases, with 12 bases lying between them. The CDR3 reads CASSFQGRVNEQFF. The CDR3, as DNA: TGTGCCAGCAGCTTTCAAGGGCGGGTCAATGAGCAGTTCTTC. Filled out from reference TRBV11-3 and TRBJ2-1, the complete variable domain reads EAGVVQSPRYKIIEKKQPVAFWCNPISGHNTLYWYLQNLGQGPELLIRYENEEAVDDSQLPKDRFSAERLKGVDSTLKIQPAELGDSAVYLCASSFQGRVNEQFFGPGTRLTVL.

The chain joins TRBV10-3 to TRBJ2-3; maybe TRBD1 (5 bases). The CDR3 sequence is 15 residues long. Trimming cost V 7 bases and J 1 base, with 15 bases left between them. Per the germline V gene, CDR1 is ENHRY and CDR2 is SYGVKD. The CDR3 DNA is TGTGCCATCAAAAACAGGTTTCCTGGCACAGATACGCAGTATTTT. Translating gives CAIKNRFPGTDTQYF.

The chain uses TRBV2 and TRBJ2-7, with D tentatively TRBD1 (7 bases). The CDR3 contains 13 residues. V was pared by 7 bases and J by 3 bases, with 13 bases between. The germline V gene has CDR1 SNHLY and CDR2 FYNNEI. CDR3 coding DNA: TGTGCCAGCACTCTGCGGGACAGCTACGAGCAGTACTTC. Its translation: CASTLRDSYEQYF.

The J gene is TRBJ1-1, the V gene TRBV7-9; D is possibly TRBD1 (6 bases). Germline loops: CDR1 SEHNR, CDR2 FQNEAQ (reference sequence). The CDR3 is made up of 16 amino acids. V lost 5 bases, J lost 1 base, and 17 bases lay in between. CDR3 protein: CASSPGVGAQNTEAFF. Here the CDR3 DNA reads TGTGCCAGCAGCCCCGGGGTGGGGGCGCAGAACACTGAAGCTTTCTTT.

The chain uses TRBV4-3 and TRBJ2-5, with 9 bases matching TRBD2. The CDR3 extends over 17 amino acids. CDR1 is LGHNA, CDR2 YSLEER, per germline. V gave up 0 bases and J gave up 4 bases; unmatched junction bases: 9. CDR3 sequence: CASSQDFSSGIGETQYF. Here the CDR3 DNA reads TGCGCCAGCAGCCAAGATTTTTCTAGCGGGATCGGAGAGACCCAGTACTTC.

This clone was counted a few times. The rearrangement joins TRBV6-6 to TRBJ1-1; D unresolved. The ends were cut back, 0 bases at V and 11 bases at J, with 16 bases in the middle. The CDR3 covers 14 residues. CDR1 and CDR2 (germline): MNHNY, SVGAGI (reference sequence). The CDR3 nucleotides read TGTGCCAGCAGTTACTCGTCGTCGAACCGGCGGGCTTTCTTT. This gives the protein CASSYSSSNRRAFF.

Concerning this clone: The same CDR3 arises from other DNA sequences in this sample as well. CDR3 loop: CSASAGSSYNEQFF. CDR3 nucleotide sequence: TGCAGTGCTAGTGCCGGGAGCTCCTACAATGAGCAGTTCTTC. The V call is TRBV20-1, the J call TRBJ2-1, with D possibly being TRBD2 (6 bases). The V gene lost 3 bases and the J gene lost 0 bases, with 9 bases spanning the gap. The CDR3 has 14 residues. The germline V gene encodes CDR1 DFQATT and CDR2 SNEGSKA (reference sequence).

The rearrangement joins TRBV6-1 to TRBJ1-1; 7 bases align to TRBD1. The junction had 5 bases not matched to a gene; V was cut back by 1 base and J by 6 bases. Germline V gene data show CDR1 as MNHNS and CDR2 as SASEGT. The CDR3 runs 14 residues. The CDR3 DNA sequence: TGTGCCAGCAGTGAAGGAGGGGGCATTGCTGAAGCTTTCTTT. This encodes CASSEGGGIAEAFF.

The CDR3 is CASGLIVDTEAFF. The CDR3 nucleotides are TGTGCCAGCGGCTTGATCGTCGACACTGAAGCTTTCTTT. This rearrangement joins TRBV2 to TRBJ1-1; D gene uncertain. Looked up from germline, CDR1 is SNHLY and CDR2 is FYNNEI. CDR3 length: 13 amino acids. The ends were cut back, 8 bases at V and 3 bases at J, with 13 bases in the middle.

This sequence joins TRBV12-1 and TRBJ2-7; TRBD1, the table's D call, was not compared with the DNA. TRBV12-1 is listed as a pseudogene. The CDR3 totals 15 residues. CDR3 DNA: TGTGCCAGCAGCTTTCGGGACAGGGCGGGTTACGAGCAGTACTTC. Its translation is CASSFRDRAGYEQYF.